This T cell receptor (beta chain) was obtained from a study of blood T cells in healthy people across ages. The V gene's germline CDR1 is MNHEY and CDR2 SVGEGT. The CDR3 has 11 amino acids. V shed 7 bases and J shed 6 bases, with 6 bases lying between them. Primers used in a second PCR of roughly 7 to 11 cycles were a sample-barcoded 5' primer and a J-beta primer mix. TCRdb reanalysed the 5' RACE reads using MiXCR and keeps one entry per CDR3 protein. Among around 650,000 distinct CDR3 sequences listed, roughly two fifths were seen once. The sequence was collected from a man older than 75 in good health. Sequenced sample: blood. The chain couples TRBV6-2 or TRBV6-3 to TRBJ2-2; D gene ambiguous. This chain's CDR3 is CASTQAGELFF. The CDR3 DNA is TGTGCCAGCACCCAAGCCGGGGAGCTGTTTTTT.